This passage covers 15 T cell receptor beta chains from one sample sequenced in a study of cytomegalovirus exposure and HLA in healthy donors (dated by TCRdb to 2016 to 2017). Libraries were built with the immunoSEQ multiplex PCR assay. The multiplex PCR relied on a mix of 60 forward primers for TCR Vbeta segments and 13 reverse primers for TCR Jbeta segments. TCRdb holds this immuneACCESS table with in-frame rearrangements only. Some clones are missing; in checked studies, unresolved V genes explain under half, and the rest has no known cause. The table for this sample lists about 99,000 clones; about 78% of them were counted only once. The ten largest clones add up to roughly 3.2% of the sample. Sequenced input: PBMCs. These receptors were collected from a man aged 40-49 years in good health and CMV-seronegative.

This clone occurred a few times. The chain joins TRBV19 to TRBJ1-6, with 8 bases aligning to TRBD1. The CDR3 has 14 amino acids. V trimming: 6 bases; J trimming: 7 bases; junction bases outside the gene matches: 5. CDR1 and CDR2 (germline): LNHDA, SQIVND (reference sequence). CDR3 sequence: CASRDTGGNSPLHF. As DNA, the CDR3 is TGTGCCAGTAGAGATACAGGGGGAAATTCACCCCTCCACTTT.

This chain joins TRBV2 and TRBJ1-1; 10 bases map to TRBD1. The CDR3 extends over 14 amino acids. Per the germline V gene, CDR1 is SNHLY and CDR2 is FYNNEI. With 8 bases clipped from V and 1 base from J, the junction kept 4 bases outside the gene matches. The CDR3 protein is CASEDRGANTEAFF. CDR3 nucleotides: TGTGCCAGCGAGGACAGGGGGGCGAACACTGAAGCTTTCTTT.

This clone was observed a single time. This rearrangement joins TRBV5-1 to TRBJ2-3; D remains unclear. V lost 0 bases, J lost 3 bases, and 8 bases lay in between. This CDR3 spans 14 amino acids. Germline CDR1 SGHRS, CDR2 YFSETQ. CDR3 sequence: CASSLALGTDTQYF. CDR3 in DNA: TGCGCCAGCAGCTTGGCCCTAGGAACAGATACGCAGTATTTT.

The J gene is TRBJ2-7, the V gene TRBV25-1, with D possibly being TRBD2 (6 bases). Germline V gene sequence: CDR1 MGHDK, CDR2 SYGVNS. With 6 bases removed from V and 2 bases from J, the gap between germline ends came to 17 bases. This CDR3 contains 15 residues. CDR3 in amino acids: CASSGQGLGAYEQYF. CDR3 DNA: TGTGCCAGCAGCGGGCAGGGACTTGGGGCCTACGAGCAGTACTTC.

The V call is TRBV30, the J call TRBJ1-6, with D hard to call. Trimming shortened V by 3 bases and J by 6 bases, and 9 bases separated the two germline ends. Germline lookup yields CDR1 GTSNPN and CDR2 SVGIG (reference sequence). The length of the CDR3 is 13 residues. The CDR3 loop is CAWRAQTNSPLHF. The DNA for the CDR3 is TGTGCCTGGAGGGCACAGACTAATTCACCCCTCCACTTT.

The chain has TRBV28 and TRBJ1-1; tentative D call: TRBD1 (6 bases). Germline V CDR1 and CDR2: MDHEN, SYDVKM. This CDR3 has 10 residues. V was pared by 7 bases and J by 10 bases, with 10 bases between. The CDR3 is CASTGQRAFF. CDR3 bases: TGTGCCAGCACAGGACAGAGAGCTTTCTTT.

V and J are TRBV2 and TRBJ1-4, with D hard to call. The CDR3 contains 13 residues. V gave up 3 bases and J gave up 7 bases, with 9 bases separating them. Per germline, CDR1 SNHLY and CDR2 FYNNEI. This chain's CDR3 is CASSEWQVEKLFF. CDR3 nucleotide sequence: TGTGCCAGCAGTGAGTGGCAGGTTGAAAAACTGTTTTTT.

The chain employs TRBV11-2 and TRBJ2-7, with 9 bases lining up with TRBD1. V dropped 1 base and J dropped 12; count of bases not matched to a gene: 7. Germline CDR1 is SGHAT and CDR2 is FQNNGV. The CDR3 spans 13 residues. CDR3: CASSLVGTGKRYF. CDR3 coding DNA: TGTGCCAGCAGCTTAGTTGGGACAGGGAAGCGGTACTTC. Full variable domain (missing parts from reference TRBV11-2 and TRBJ2-7): EAGVAQSPRYKIIEKRQSVAFWCNPISGHATLYWYQQILGQGPKLLIQFQNNGVVDDSQLPKDRFSAERLKGVDSTLKIQPAKLEDSAVYLCASSLVGTGKRYFGPGTRLTVT.

This clone has a handful of counts. The J gene is TRBJ1-2, the V gene TRBV2; D remains unclear. Germline lookup yields CDR1 SNHLY and CDR2 FYNNEI. This CDR3 contains 13 residues. Between the trimmed V and J ends, which lost 7 bases and 3 bases, there was a span of 12 bases. CDR3 region: CASNQQLDYGYTF. Here the CDR3 DNA reads TGTGCCAGCAATCAACAGCTTGACTATGGCTACACCTTC.

The chain combines TRBV29-1 with TRBJ2-3; the D gene is possibly TRBD2 (6 bases). The CDR3 is made up of 16 amino acids. CDR1 is SQVTM, CDR2 ANQGSEA, per germline. The ends were cut back, 4 bases at V and 3 bases at J, with 20 bases in the middle. The CDR3 reads CSVVPPATSPTDTQYF. The CDR3, as DNA: TGCAGCGTTGTCCCTCCTGCGACTAGTCCTACAGATACGCAGTATTTT.

This sequence joins TRBV7-8 and TRBJ1-4; D might be TRBD1 (6 bases). The V and J ends lost 5 bases and 3 bases respectively, with 13 bases between them. This CDR3 is built from 15 residues. Germline CDR1 reads SGHVS; CDR2 reads FQNEAQ. CDR3 in amino acids: CASSISGASNEKLFF. The CDR3 DNA is TGTGCCAGCAGCATATCAGGGGCGTCTAATGAAAAACTGTTTTTT.

The chain recombines TRBV5-1 with TRBJ2-6; the D is unclear. This CDR3 is built from 16 residues. Germline CDR1 reads SGHRS; CDR2 reads YFSETQ. Trimming left V 1 base short and J 0 bases short, with 8 bases between. The CDR3 nucleotides are TGCGCCAGCAGCTTGTTGTCTTTCTCTGGGGCCAACGTCCTGACTTTC. It yields the protein CASSLLSFSGANVLTF. The variable domain in full, completed from reference TRBV5-1 and TRBJ2-6, reads KAGVTQTPRYLIKTRGQQVTLSCSPISGHRSVSWYQQTPGQGLQFLFEYFSETQRNKGNFPGRFSGRQFSNSRSEMNVSTLELGDSALYLCASSLLSFSGANVLTFGAGSRLTVL.

V usage is TRBV2 and J usage is TRBJ1-5, with 10 bases matching TRBD1. Per germline, CDR1 SNHLY and CDR2 FYNNEI. The CDR3 contains 14 residues. J was trimmed by 4 bases and V by 5 bases; bases with no gene match: 2. The CDR3 DNA reads as TGTGCCAGCAGTCCGGGACAGGGGAATCAGCCCCAGCATTTT. Its translation is CASSPGQGNQPQHF.

The chain is built from TRBV7-2 and TRBJ2-1; TRBD2 aligns across 7 bases. The ends lost 4 bases at V and 3 bases at J; junction bases unmatched: 9. Germline values: CDR1 SGHTA, CDR2 FQGNSA. The CDR3 is 16 residues long. CDR3 protein: CASSWPGSGNYNEQFF. The CDR3 DNA reads as TGTGCCAGCAGCTGGCCGGGGAGCGGGAACTACAATGAGCAGTTCTTC.

This clone was counted once. The rearrangement uses TRBV19 and TRBJ2-7; D may be TRBD1 (5 bases). Germline V lookup: CDR1 LNHDA, CDR2 SQIVND (reference sequence). The CDR3 extends over 15 amino acids. Trimming took 3 bases from V and 6 from J, leaving 18 bases between them. The CDR3 reads CASSIEDGATSEQYF. The CDR3 DNA sequence: TGTGCCAGTAGTATTGAGGATGGGGCTACGAGCGAGCAGTACTTC.